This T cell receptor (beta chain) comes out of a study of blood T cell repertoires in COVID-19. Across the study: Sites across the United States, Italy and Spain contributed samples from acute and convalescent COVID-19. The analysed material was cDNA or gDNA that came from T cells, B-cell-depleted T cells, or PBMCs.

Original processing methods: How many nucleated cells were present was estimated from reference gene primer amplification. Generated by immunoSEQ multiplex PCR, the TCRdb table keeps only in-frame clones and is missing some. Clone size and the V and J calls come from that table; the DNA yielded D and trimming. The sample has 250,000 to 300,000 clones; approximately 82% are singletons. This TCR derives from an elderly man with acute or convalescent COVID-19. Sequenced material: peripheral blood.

DNA of the CDR3: TGTGCCAGCAGTTTATTGCGCCCAGCGGGGGCCGGGGGGGCCCAGTACTTC. This codes for CASSLLRPAGAGGAQYF. This chain connects TRBV28 to TRBJ2-5; 8 bases fit TRBD2. This CDR3 region has 17 residues. V shed 1 base and J 9 bases; nucleotides not matched to a gene: 16. The germline V gene has CDR1 MDHEN and CDR2 SYDVKM. The whole variable domain, filled in from reference TRBV28 and TRBJ2-5, reads DVKVTQSSRYLVKRTGEKVFLECVQDMDHENMFWYRQDPGLGLRLIYFSYDVKMKEKGDIPEGYSVSREKKERFSLILESASTNQTSMYLCASSLLRPAGAGGAQYFGPGTRLLVL.